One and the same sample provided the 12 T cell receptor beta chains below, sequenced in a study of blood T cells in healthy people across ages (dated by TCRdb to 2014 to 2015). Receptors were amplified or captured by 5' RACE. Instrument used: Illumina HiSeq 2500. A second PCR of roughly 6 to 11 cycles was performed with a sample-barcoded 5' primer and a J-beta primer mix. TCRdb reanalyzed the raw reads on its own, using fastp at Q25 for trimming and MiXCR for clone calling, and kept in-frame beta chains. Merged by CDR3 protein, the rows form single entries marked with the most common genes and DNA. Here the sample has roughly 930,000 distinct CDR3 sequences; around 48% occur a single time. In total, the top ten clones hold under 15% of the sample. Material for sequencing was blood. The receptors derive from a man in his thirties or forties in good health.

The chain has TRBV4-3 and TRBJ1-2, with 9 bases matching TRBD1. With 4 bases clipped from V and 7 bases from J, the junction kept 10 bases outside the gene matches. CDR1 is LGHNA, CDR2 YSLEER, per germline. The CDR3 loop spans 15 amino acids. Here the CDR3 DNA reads TGCGCCAGCAGCCCCAACCGGGACAGGGCGACTGGCTACACCTTC. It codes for CASSPNRDRATGYTF.

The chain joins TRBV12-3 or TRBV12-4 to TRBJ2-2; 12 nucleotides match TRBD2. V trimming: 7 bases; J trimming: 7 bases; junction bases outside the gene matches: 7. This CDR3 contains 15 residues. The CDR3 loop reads CASILTSGRNGELFF. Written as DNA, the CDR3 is TGTGCCAGCATTCTGACTAGCGGGAGAAACGGGGAGCTGTTTTTT.

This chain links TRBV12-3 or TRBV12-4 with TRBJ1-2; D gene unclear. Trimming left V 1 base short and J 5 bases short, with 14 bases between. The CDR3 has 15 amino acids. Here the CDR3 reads CASSLVRSAPYGYTF. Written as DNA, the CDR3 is TGTGCCAGCAGTTTAGTTAGGTCCGCGCCTTATGGCTACACCTTC.

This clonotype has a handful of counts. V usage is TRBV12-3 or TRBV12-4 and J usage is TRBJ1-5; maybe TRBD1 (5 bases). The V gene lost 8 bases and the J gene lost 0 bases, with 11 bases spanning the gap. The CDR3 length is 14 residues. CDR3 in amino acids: CASQGSYSNQPQHF. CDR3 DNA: TGTGCCAGCCAGGGTTCCTATAGCAATCAGCCCCAGCATTTT.

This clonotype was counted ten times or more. CDR3 residues: CASSLDKTCEQYF. The CDR3 coding sequence is TGTGCCAGCAGTCTCGACAAGACCTGCGAGCAGTACTTC. The genes are TRBV27 and TRBJ2-7; D gene unclear. The V gene's germline CDR1 is MNHEY and CDR2 SMNVEV (reference sequence). The CDR3 is made up of 13 amino acids. Trimming pared 5 bases from V and 6 bases from J, leaving 14 bases between.

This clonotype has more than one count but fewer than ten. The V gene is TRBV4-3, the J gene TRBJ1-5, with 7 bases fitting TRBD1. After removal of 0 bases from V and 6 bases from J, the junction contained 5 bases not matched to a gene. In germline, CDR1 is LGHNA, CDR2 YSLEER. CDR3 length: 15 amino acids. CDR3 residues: CASSQDEGASQPQHF. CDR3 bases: TGCGCCAGCAGCCAAGACGAGGGGGCGAGTCAGCCCCAGCATTTT.

CDR3 protein: CASSDEELKGTYEQYF. The DNA for the CDR3 is TGTGCCAGCAGCGACGAGGAATTAAAGGGGACCTACGAGCAGTACTTC. The V gene is TRBV25-1, the J gene TRBJ2-7; D may be TRBD1 (5 bases). This CDR3 is 16 amino acids long. CDR1 and CDR2 (germline): MGHDK, SYGVNS. V was cut by 6 bases and J by 2 bases, with 20 bases left in between.

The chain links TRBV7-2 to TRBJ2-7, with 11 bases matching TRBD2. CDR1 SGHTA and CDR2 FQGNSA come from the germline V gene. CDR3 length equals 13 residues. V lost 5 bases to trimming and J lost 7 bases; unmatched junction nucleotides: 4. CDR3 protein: CASSGTSGVEQYF. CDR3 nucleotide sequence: TGTGCCAGCAGCGGGACTAGCGGTGTTGAGCAGTACTTC.

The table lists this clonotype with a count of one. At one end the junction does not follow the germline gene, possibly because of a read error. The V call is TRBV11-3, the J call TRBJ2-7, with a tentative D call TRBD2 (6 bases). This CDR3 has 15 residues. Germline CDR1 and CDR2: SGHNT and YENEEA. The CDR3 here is CAGSLVAGYSYEQYF. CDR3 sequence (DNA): TGTGCCGGCAGCTTAGTGGCGGGATACTCCTACGAGCAGTACTTC.

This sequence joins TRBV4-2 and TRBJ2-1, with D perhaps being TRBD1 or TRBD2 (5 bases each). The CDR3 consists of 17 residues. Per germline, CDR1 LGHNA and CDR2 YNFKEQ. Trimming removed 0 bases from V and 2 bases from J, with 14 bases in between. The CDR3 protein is CASSQDPTGTTYNEQFF. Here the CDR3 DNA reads TGTGCCAGCAGCCAAGATCCCACGGGGACCACCTACAATGAGCAGTTCTTC.

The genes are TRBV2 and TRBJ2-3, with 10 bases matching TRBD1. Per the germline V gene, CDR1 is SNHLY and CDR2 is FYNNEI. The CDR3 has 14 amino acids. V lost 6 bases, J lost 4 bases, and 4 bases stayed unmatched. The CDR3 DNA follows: TGTGCCAGCAGGGCGACAGGGGGCGCAGATACGCAGTATTTT. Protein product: CASRATGGADTQYF.

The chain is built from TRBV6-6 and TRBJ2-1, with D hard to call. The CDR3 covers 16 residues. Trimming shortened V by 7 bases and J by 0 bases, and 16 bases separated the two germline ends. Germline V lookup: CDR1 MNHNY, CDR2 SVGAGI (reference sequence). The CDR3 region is CASTNRRVSSYNEQFF. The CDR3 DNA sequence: TGTGCCAGCACCAATCGACGTGTCAGCTCCTACAATGAGCAGTTCTTC.